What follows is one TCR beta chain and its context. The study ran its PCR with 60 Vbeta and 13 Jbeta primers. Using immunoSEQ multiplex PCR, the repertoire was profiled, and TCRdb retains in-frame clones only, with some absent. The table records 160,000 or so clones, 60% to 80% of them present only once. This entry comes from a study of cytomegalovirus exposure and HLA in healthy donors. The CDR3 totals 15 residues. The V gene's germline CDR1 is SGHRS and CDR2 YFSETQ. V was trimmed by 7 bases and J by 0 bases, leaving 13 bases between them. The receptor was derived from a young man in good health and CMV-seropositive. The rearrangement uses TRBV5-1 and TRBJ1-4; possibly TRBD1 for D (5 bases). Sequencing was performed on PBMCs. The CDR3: CASGRDSATNEKLFF. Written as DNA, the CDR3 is TGCGCCAGCGGACGAGACAGTGCAACTAATGAAAAACTGTTTTTT.